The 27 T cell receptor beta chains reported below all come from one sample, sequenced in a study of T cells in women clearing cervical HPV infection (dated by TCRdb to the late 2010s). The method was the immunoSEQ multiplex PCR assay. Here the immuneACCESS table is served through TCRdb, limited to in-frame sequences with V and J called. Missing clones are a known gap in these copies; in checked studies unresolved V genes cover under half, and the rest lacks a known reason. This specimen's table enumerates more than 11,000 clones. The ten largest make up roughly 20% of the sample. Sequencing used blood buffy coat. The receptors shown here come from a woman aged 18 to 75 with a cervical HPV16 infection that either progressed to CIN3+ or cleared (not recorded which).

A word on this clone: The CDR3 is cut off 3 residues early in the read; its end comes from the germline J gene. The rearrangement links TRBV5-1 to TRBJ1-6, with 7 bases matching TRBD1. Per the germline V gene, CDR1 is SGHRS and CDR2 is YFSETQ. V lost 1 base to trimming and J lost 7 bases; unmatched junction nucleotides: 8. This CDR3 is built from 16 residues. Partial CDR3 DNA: TGCGCCAGCAGCTTGAAGCCAGGGGGACCAAATTCACCC. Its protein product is CASSLKPGGPNSP. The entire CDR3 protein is CASSLKPGGPNSPLHF.

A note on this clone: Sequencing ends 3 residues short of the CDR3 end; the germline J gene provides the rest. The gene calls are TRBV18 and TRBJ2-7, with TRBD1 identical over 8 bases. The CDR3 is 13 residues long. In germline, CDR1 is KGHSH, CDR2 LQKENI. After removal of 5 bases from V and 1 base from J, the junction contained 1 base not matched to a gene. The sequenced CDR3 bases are TGTGCCAGCTCAGGGGACAGGTCCTACGAG. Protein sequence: CASSGDRSYE. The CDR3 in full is CASSGDRSYEQYF.

CDR3 DNA, as far as it was read: TGTGCCAGCTCACCACGGAGCGGGCAAGAGACG. This translates into CASSPRSGQET. The whole CDR3 is CASSPRSGQETQYF. The V call is TRBV18, the J call TRBJ2-3; maybe TRBD2 (6 bases). The read ends 3 residues early relative to the CDR3; the germline J gene fills the gap. This CDR3 comprises 14 residues. In germline, CDR1 is KGHSH, CDR2 LQKENI.

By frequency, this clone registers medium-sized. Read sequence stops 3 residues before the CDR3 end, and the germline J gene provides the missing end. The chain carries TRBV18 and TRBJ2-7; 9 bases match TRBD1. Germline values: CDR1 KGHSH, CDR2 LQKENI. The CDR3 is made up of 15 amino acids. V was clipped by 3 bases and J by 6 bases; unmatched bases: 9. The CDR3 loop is CASSPSGTGPFEQYF. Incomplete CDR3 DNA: TGTGCCAGCTCACCCTCCGGGACAGGGCCCTTCGAG.

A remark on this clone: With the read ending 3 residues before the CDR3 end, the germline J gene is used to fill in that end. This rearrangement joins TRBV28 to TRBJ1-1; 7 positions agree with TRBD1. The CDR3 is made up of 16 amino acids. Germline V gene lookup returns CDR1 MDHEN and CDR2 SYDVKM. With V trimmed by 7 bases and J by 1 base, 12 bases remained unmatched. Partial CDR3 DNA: TGTGCCAGCATCCTACCGGGACAGCTAGGGAACACTGAA. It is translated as CASILPGQLGNTE. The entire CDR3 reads CASILPGQLGNTEAFF.

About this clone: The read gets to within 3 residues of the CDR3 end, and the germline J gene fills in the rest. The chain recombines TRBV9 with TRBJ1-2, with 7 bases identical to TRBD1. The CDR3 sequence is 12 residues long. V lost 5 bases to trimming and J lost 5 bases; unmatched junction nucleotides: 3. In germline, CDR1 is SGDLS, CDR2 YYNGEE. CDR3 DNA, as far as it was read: TGTGCCAGCAGGGACAGGTCTTATGGC. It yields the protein CASRDRSYG. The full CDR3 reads CASRDRSYGYTF.

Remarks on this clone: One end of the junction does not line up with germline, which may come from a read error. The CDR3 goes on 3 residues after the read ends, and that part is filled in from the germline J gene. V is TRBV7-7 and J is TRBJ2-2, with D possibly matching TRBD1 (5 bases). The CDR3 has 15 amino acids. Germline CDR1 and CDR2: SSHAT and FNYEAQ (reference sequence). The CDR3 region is CASSFPAAQGGELFF. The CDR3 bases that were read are TGTGCTAGCAGCTTCCCCGCGGCTCAGGGCGGGGAG.

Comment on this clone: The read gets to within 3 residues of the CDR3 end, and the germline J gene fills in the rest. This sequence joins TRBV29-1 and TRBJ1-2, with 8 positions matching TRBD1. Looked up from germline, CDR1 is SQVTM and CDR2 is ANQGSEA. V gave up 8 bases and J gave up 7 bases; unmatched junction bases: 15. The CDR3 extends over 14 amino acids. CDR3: CSSPPGGTGRGYTF. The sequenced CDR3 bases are TGCAGCTCCCCCCCCGGGGGGACAGGACGTGGC.

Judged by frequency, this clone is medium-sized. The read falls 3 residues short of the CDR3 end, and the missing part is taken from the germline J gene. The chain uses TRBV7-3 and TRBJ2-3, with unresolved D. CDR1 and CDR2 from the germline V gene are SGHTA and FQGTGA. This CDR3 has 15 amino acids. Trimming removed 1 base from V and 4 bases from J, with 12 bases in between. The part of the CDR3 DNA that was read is TGTGCCAGCAGCTTAAACAACCTTAATGCAGATACG. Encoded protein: CASSLNNLNADT. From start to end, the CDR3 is CASSLNNLNADTQYF.

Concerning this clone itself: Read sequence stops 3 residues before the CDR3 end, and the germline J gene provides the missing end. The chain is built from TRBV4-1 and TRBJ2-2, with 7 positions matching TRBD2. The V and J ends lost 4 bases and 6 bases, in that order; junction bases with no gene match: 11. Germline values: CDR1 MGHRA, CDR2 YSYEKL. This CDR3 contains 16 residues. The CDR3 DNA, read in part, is TGCGCCAGCAGCCGAGGAGGACTAGTCCGTTCCGGGGAG. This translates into CASSRGGLVRSGE. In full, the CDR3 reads CASSRGGLVRSGELFF.

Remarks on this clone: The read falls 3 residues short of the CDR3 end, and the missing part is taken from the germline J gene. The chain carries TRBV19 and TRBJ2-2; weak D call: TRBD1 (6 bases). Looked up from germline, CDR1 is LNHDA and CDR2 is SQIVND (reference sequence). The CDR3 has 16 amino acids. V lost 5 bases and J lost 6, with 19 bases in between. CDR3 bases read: TGTGCCAGTAGTCTCAGGGGTGTTGGGAAGTCCGGGGAG. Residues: CASSLRGVGKSGE. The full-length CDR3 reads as CASSLRGVGKSGELFF. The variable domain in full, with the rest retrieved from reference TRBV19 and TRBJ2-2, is DGGITQSPKYLFRKEGQNVTLSCEQNLNHDAMYWYRQDPGQGLRLIYYSQIVNDFQKGDIAEGYSVSREKKESFPLTVTSAQKNPTAFYLCASSLRGVGKSGELFFGEGSRLTVL.

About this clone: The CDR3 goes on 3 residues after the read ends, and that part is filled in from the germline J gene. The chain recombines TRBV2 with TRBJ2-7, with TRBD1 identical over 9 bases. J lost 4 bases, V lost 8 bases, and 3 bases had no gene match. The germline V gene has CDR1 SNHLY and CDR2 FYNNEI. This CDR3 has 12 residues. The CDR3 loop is CASGTGRYEQYF. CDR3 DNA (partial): TGTGCCAGCGGGACAGGGCGATACGAG.

The covered CDR3 bases are TGCAGCGTGCGGGGGTCCTACGAG. Its translation: CSVRGSYE. The full CDR3 protein is CSVRGSYEQYF. The chain is built from TRBV29-1 and TRBJ2-7; TRBD2 matches 7 bases. The read is 3 residues too short to cover the CDR3 end, so that end is filled in from the germline J gene. The CDR3 has 11 residues. The ends lost 6 bases at V and 1 base at J; junction bases unmatched: 0. The germline gives CDR1 SQVTM, CDR2 ANQGSEA.

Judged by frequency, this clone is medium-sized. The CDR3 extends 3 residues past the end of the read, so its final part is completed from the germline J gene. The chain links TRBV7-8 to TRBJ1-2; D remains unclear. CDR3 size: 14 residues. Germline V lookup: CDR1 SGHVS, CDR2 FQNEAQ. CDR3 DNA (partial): TGTGCCAGCAGTCCAACCCCAGGAGTCTACGAC. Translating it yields CASSPTPGVYD. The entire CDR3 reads CASSPTPGVYDYTF.

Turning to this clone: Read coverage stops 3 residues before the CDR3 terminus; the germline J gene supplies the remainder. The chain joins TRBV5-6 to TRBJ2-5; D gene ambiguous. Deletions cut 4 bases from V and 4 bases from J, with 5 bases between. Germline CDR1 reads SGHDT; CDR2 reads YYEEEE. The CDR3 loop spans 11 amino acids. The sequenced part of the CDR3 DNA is TGTGCCAGCAGCCTCGTAGAGACC. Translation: CASSLVET. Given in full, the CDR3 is CASSLVETQYF.

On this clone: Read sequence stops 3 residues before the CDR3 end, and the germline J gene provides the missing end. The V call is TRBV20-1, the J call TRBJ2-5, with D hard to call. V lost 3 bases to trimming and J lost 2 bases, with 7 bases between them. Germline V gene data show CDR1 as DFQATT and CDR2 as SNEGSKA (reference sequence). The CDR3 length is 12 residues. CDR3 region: CSASRVQETQYF. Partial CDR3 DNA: TGCAGTGCTAGTAGGGTGCAAGAGACC.

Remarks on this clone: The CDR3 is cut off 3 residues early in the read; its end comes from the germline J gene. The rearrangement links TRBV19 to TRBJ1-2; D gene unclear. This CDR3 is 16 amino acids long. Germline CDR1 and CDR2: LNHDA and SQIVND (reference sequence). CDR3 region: CASSITDWRGSDTYTF. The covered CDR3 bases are TGTGCCAGTAGTATAACGGACTGGAGAGGGTCAGATACC.

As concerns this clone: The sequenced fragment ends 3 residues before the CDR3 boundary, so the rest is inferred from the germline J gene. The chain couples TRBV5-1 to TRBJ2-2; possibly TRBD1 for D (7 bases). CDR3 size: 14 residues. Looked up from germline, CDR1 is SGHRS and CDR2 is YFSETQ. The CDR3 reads CASSFRGENEKLFF. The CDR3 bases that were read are TGCGCCAGCAGCTTCAGGGGGGAAAATGAAAAG.

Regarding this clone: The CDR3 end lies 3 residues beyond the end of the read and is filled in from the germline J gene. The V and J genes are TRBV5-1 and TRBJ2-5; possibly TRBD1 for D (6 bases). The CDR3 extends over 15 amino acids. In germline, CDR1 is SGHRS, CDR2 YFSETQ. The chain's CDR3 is CASSLDPERTDTQYF. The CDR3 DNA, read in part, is TGCGCCAGCAGCTTGGATCCGGAACGGACAGATACC.

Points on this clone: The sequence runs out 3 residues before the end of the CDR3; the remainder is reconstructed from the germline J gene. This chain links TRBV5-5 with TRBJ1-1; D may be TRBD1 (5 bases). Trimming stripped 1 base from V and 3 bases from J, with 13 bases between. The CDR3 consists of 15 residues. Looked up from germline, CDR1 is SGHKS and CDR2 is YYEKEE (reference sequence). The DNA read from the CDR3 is TGTGCCAGCAGCTTGAGTTCGGGGGGTTACACTGAA. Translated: CASSLSSGGYTE. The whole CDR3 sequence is CASSLSSGGYTEAFF.

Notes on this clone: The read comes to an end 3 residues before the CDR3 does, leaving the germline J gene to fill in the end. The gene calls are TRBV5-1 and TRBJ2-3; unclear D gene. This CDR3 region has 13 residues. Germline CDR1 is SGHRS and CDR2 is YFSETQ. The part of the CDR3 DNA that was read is TGCGCCAGCAGCTTGGAGGGCCAAGAGACG. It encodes CASSLEGQET. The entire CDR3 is CASSLEGQETQYF.

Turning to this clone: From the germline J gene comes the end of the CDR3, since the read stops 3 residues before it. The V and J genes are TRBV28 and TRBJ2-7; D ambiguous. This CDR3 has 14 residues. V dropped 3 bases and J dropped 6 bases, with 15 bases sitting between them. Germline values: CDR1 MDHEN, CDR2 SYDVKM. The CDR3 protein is CASSFVSPTVEQYF. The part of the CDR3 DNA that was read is TGTGCCAGCAGTTTTGTCTCCCCGACTGTCGAG.

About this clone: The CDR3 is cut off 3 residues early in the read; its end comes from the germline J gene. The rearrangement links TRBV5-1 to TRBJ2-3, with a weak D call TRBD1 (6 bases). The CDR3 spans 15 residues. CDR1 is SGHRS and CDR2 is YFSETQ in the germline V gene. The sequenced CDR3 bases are TGCGCCAGCAGCTTGGTGATGACAGGCTCCGAGACG. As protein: CASSLVMTGSET. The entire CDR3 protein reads CASSLVMTGSETQYF.

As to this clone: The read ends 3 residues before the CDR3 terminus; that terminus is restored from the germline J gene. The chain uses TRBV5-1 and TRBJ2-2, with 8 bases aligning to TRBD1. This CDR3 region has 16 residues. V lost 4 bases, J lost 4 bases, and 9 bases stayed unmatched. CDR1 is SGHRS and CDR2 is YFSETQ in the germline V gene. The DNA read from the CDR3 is TGCGCCAGCAGCGGGGGGACAGGCTTAATCACCGGGGAG. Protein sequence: CASSGGTGLITGE. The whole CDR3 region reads CASSGGTGLITGELFF.

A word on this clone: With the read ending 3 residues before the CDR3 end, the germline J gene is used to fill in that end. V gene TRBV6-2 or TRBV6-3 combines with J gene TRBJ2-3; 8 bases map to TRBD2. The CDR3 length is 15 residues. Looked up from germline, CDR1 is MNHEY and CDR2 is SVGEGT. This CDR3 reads CASSRYSGEGETQYF. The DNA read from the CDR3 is TGTGCCAGCAGTCGGTATAGCGGGGAAGGAGAGACG.

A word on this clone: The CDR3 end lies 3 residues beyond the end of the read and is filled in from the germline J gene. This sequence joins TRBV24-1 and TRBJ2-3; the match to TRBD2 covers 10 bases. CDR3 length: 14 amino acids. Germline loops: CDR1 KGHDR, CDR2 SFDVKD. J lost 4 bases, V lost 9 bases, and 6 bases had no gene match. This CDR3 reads CATHSGGGPDTQYF. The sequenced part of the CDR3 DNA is TGTGCCACCCACAGCGGGGGGGGTCCAGATACG.

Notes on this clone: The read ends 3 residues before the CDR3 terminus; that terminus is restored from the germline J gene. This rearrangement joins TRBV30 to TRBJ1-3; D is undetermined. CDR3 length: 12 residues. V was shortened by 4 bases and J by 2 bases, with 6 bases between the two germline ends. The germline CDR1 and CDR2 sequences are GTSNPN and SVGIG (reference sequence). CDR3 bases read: TGTGCCTGGACCGAGCCTGGAAACACC. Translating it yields CAWTEPGNT. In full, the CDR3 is CAWTEPGNTIYF.